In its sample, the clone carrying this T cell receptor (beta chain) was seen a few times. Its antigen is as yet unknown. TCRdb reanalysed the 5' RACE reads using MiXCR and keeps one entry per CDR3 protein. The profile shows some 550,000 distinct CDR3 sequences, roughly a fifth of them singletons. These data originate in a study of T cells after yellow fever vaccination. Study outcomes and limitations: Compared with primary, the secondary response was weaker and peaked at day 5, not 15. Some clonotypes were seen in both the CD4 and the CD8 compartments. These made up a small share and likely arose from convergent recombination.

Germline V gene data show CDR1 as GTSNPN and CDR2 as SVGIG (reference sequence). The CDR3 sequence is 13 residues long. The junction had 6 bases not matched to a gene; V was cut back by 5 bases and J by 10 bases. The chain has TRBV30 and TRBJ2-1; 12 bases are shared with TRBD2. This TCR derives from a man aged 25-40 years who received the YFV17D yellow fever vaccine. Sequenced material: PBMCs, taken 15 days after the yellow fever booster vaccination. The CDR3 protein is CAWGASGRVEQFF. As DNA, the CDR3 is TGTGCCTGGGGGGCTAGCGGGAGGGTAGAGCAGTTCTTC.